The entry that follows covers one TCR beta chain sequence. Antigen: not known. The data derive from a study of cytomegalovirus exposure and HLA in healthy donors. Overall study context: Later analysis reported that the roughly 120 validation repertoires shared the platform of the roughly 630 first-cohort repertoires. Broader study findings: Confirmation was obtained in vitro that a few CMV-associated chains are specific for CMV antigens.

CDR1 and CDR2 from the germline V gene are SQVTM and ANQGSEA. Trimming cost V 0 bases and J 1 base; bases outside gene matches: 3. The CDR3 consists of 15 residues. Using immunoSEQ multiplex PCR, the repertoire was profiled, and TCRdb retains in-frame clones only, with some absent. The repertoire holds a few hundred thousand clones, with approximately 88% as singletons. The clonotype was recovered from a woman younger than 45 in good health and CMV-seropositive. Sequenced sample: PBMCs. The chain joins TRBV29-1 to TRBJ2-5; 9 nucleotides line up with TRBD2. The CDR3 nucleotides are TGCAGCGTTGAAGATATGACTAGCGGCCAAGAGACCCAGTACTTC. Translation: CSVEDMTSGQETQYF. Combining the CDR3 with reference TRBV29-1 and TRBJ2-5 gives the whole variable domain SAVISQKPSRDICQRGTSLTIQCQVDSQVTMMFWYRQQPGQSLTLIATANQGSEATYESGFVIDKFPISRPNLTFSTLTVSNMSPEDSSIYLCSVEDMTSGQETQYFGPGTRLLVL.